These T cell receptor beta chains were read from a single sample in a study of blood T cells in healthy people across ages. TCRdb redid the calling of the 5' RACE reads with MiXCR, one entry per CDR3 protein. The repertoire consists of 550,000 to 600,000 distinct CDR3 sequences, with approximately 30% occurring once and the leading ten covering less than 20%. The sample taken for sequencing was blood. All receptors come from a woman in her seventies in good health. The CDR3 runs from the conserved cysteine through the conserved F or W. The D gene is left open where the match is weak. Clone size, where shown, is once, few, many, or a class for clones that have expanded.

clone size,D gene,V gene,J gene,CDR3 DNA,CDR3 protein
.,.,TRBV12-5,TRBJ2-7,TGTGCTAGTGGGGGGGGCTGGGCCTACGAGCAGTACTTC,CASGGGWAYEQYF
.,.,TRBV5-1,TRBJ2-7,TGCGCCAGCAGTAACCGGGACTTAAGCTCCTACGAGCAGTACTTC,CASSNRDLSSYEQYF
few,TRBD1,TRBV15,TRBJ1-2,TGTGCCACCACCGGGACAGGGTTTGGCTACACCTTC,CATTGTGFGYTF
.,TRBD1,TRBV18,TRBJ2-7,TGTGCCGGCTCACTTACCCGACAGGGCTCCTCCTACGAGCAGTACTTC,CAGSLTRQGSSYEQYF
few,.,TRBV18,TRBJ2-2,TGTGCCAGCTCCAACCAATCACTATCGAACACCGGGGAGTTGTTTTTT,CASSNQSLSNTGELFF
.,.,TRBV6-6,TRBJ2-1,TGTGCCAGCAGTTACTCTCCCGGGGGCCACAATGAGCAGTTCTTC,CASSYSPGGHNEQFF
few,.,TRBV7-9,TRBJ1-4,TGTGCCAGCAGCTCTTGGGACAAATTGGGAAAACTGTTTTTT,CASSSWDKLGKLFF
.,.,TRBV7-2,TRBJ2-1,TGTGCCAGCAGCTTTTTAGCAGGAAGTACCTACAATGAGCAGTTCTTC,CASSFLAGSTYNEQFF
.,.,TRBV7-2,TRBJ2-1,TGTGCCAGCAGCTTAGTCGGGGCAGGAGCCTACAATGAGCAGTTCTTC,CASSLVGAGAYNEQFF
few,.,TRBV6-5,TRBJ2-5,TGTGCCAGCAGTTACTCGTCCAGTCAAGAGACCCAGTACTTC,CASSYSSSQETQYF
.,TRBD2,TRBV20-1,TRBJ2-5,TGCAGCGCCAGGAGCGGGGGAAACCAAGAGACCCAGTACTTC,CSARSGGNQETQYF
.,.,TRBV7-2,TRBJ2-3,TGTGCCAGCAGCCGAAACCGGGCCACAGATACGCAGTATTTT,CASSRNRATDTQYF
few,.,TRBV7-2,TRBJ2-3,TGTGCCAGCAACCCTAGACCCACAGATACGCAGTATTTT,CASNPRPTDTQYF
.,.,TRBV29-1,TRBJ1-1,TGCAGCGTTGAAGTCAAGGGGCGGAGCACTGAAGCTTTCTTT,CSVEVKGRSTEAFF
few,TRBD2,TRBV20-1,TRBJ2-5,TGCAGTGCTTATCGAGCGGGGGCCCCCCAAGAGACCCAGTACTTC,CSAYRAGAPQETQYF
.,.,TRBV6-2/TRBV6-3,TRBJ1-1,TGTGCCAGCAGCAGAAGGGGTGAAGCTTTCTTT,CASSRRGEAFF
.,.,TRBV7-9,TRBJ1-3,TGTGCCAGCAGCCCCGTCGGAGGGGATGGAAACACCATATATTTT,CASSPVGGDGNTIYF
few,.,TRBV7-2,TRBJ2-1,TGTGCCTCCTGGCCGGGGGAAGGTGAGCAGTTCTTC,CASWPGEGEQFF
.,.,TRBV6-1,TRBJ2-5,TGTGCCAGCAGTGCGGCTTTGACCCAGTACTTC,CASSAALTQYF
.,.,TRBV7-3,TRBJ1-2,TGTGCCAGCAGCTTAATCGGCAGCGATAACTATGGCTACACCTTC,CASSLIGSDNYGYTF
.,.,TRBV6-1,TRBJ2-4,TGTGGCAGCAGTGGGGAATCAAGAACCGGTCAGTACTTC,CGSSGESRTGQYF
few,TRBD1,TRBV4-3,TRBJ2-7,TGCGCCAGCCCGCAACCCGACAGGGGGGCCTACGAGCAGTACTTC,CASPQPDRGAYEQYF
.,.,TRBV5-4,TRBJ1-5,TGTGCCAGCAGCTTGGGACCGCCATCGCCCCAGCATTTT,CASSLGPPSPQHF
few,TRBD1,TRBV6-2/TRBV6-3,TRBJ1-4,TGTGCCAGCGGTTACCTGGACAGGGGAACGGAAAAACTGTTTTTT,CASGYLDRGTEKLFF
.,.,TRBV10-3,TRBJ2-5,TGTGCCATCAGTGAAGGGGAGTTTGGCACCCAGTACTTC,CAISEGEFGTQYF
.,.,TRBV11-2,TRBJ2-7,TGTGCCAGCAGCTTGGCGACCATTGGGGTGGGGTACGAGCAGTACTTC,CASSLATIGVGYEQYF
few,.,TRBV20-1,TRBJ1-2,TGCAGTGCTTGGGGGGGGCGCCGTTACTATGGCTACACCTTC,CSAWGGRRYYGYTF
.,TRBD1,TRBV3-1,TRBJ1-2,TGTGCCAGCGGAATCCTTTCACAACAGGGGGCCCGACCGGACCTCCGGGGCTACACCTTC,CASGILSQQGARPDLRGYTF
.,.,TRBV6-2/TRBV6-3,TRBJ1-2,TGTGCCAGCAGTCCCGGGACACCTTATGGCTACACCTTC,CASSPGTPYGYTF
.,.,TRBV24-1,TRBJ2-1,TGTGCCACCAGTGGGGCTTACTCCTACAATGAGCAGTTCTTC,CATSGAYSYNEQFF
many,TRBD2,TRBV18,TRBJ2-1,TGTGCCAGCTCACCACTCCCTAGCGGGGGGCCGATCTCCTACAATGAGCAGTTCTTC,CASSPLPSGGPISYNEQFF
few,TRBD1,TRBV5-1,TRBJ1-1,TGCGCCAGCAGCTTGACAGGGGAGAGGACTGAAGCTTTCTTT,CASSLTGERTEAFF
few,TRBD1,TRBV5-1,TRBJ2-1,TGCGCCAGCAGCTTGGCCGGACAGGTAGGAGGCAATGAGCAGTTCTTC,CASSLAGQVGGNEQFF
.,.,TRBV20-1,TRBJ1-1,TGCAGTGCTAGATTGGGGGCGCCGGACACTGAAGCTTTCTTT,CSARLGAPDTEAFF
few,.,TRBV7-2,TRBJ1-2,TGTGCCAGCAGCTCGGAGGGATATGGCTACACCTTC,CASSSEGYGYTF
.,.,TRBV6-1,TRBJ1-6,TGTGCCAGCAGTGTCCAGGGAGGTTGGGGGCATTCACCCCTCCACTTT,CASSVQGGWGHSPLHF
.,.,TRBV24-1,TRBJ2-1,TGTGCCACCAGTGATCCCCGACTATTCTACAATGAGCAGTTCTTC,CATSDPRLFYNEQFF
.,.,TRBV7-9,TRBJ2-4,TGTGCCAGCAGCTCAGAAGTAGGATTACTCGCCAAAAACATTCAGTACTTC,CASSSEVGLLAKNIQYF
few,TRBD1,TRBV5-1,TRBJ1-1,TGCGCCAGCAGCTTGGCGCCAGGGGGATCGAATGAAGCTTTCTTT,CASSLAPGGSNEAFF
.,.,TRBV6-5,TRBJ2-7,TGTGCCAGCAGTTACTGGGAGAAAGGGGACTACGAGCAGTACTTC,CASSYWEKGDYEQYF